One T cell receptor beta chain is described in this entry. Cryopreserved PBMCs provided about 2 micrograms of genomic DNA for the TCR beta libraries. The data were taken from a study of cytotoxic CD8 clonotypes in ibrutinib-treated CLL. The CDR3 length is 13 residues. The germline V gene has CDR1 SQVTM and CDR2 ANQGSEA. Trimming left V 6 bases short and J 3 bases short, with 15 bases between. The data were produced by immunoSEQ multiplex PCR, yet TCRdb's version contains in-frame clones alone and is incomplete. The data hold roughly 250,000 clones, with 70% observed a single time. Material: PBMCs, obtained after 24 months of ibrutinib treatment. The receptor was derived from a human donor with chronic lymphocytic leukemia. The chain has TRBV29-1 and TRBJ2-7, with TRBD2 as a possible D gene (7 bases). CDR3 protein: CSVRGGGIYEQYF. CDR3 in DNA: TGCAGCGTCCGAGGGGGAGGGATCTACGAGCAGTACTTC.